What follows describes a single T cell receptor (beta chain). Its antigen is not known. Generated by immunoSEQ multiplex PCR, the TCRdb table keeps only in-frame clones and is missing some. The sample records approximately 60,000 clones, about 74% being singletons. The time point was: week 35, safety follow-up. Mutant IDH1 20-mer peptide, at 300 ug, made up each vaccine dose, with topical imiquimod. Eight vaccinations went to patients in weeks 1, 3, 5, 7, 11, 15, 19, 23. This entry is derived from a study of a mutant IDH1 vaccine in newly diagnosed glioma. The origin of this receptor is a man aged 45-60 years with glioma. The sample in question was PBMCs, obtained from a glioma patient whose treatment included an IDH1 peptide vaccine.

CDR3 residues: CASSSGVVSYEQYF. The CDR3 bases are TGTGCCAGCAGCTCCGGGGTCGTCTCCTACGAGCAGTACTTC. This rearrangement joins TRBV7-9 to TRBJ2-7; D may be TRBD2 (5 bases). The CDR3 covers 14 residues. From germline, CDR1 is SEHNR and CDR2 FQNEAQ (reference sequence). The germline V and J ends were trimmed by 4 bases and 0 bases, with 10 bases remaining between them.